The clone carrying this T cell receptor beta chain came up a few times. Its antigen is undetermined. This entry comes from a study of post-analysis software for immune sequencing data. Overall study findings and caveats: Those samples that were prepared in the same batch co-clustered strongly by F measure. Compared with controls, patients showed significantly lower normalized Chao1 diversity. Comparison of patients with controls showed roughly five TRBV segments more frequent in patients, TRBV5-6, TRBV5-1 and TRBV20-1 among them.

The TCR beta cDNA libraries contained unique molecular identifiers. Roughly 500,000 cDNA molecules were obtained per 1 to 10 million input T cells. MiXCR, applied by TCRdb to the PCR reads, yields one record per CDR3 protein. The profile shows about 200,000 distinct CDR3 sequences, 29% of them singletons. The CDR3 has 13 residues. V was pared by 4 bases and J by 10 bases, with 17 bases between. From germline, CDR1 is SGHKS and CDR2 YYEKEE (reference sequence). Sequences were obtained from blood. This sequence was found in a girl under 18 with multiple sclerosis. The V call is TRBV5-5, the J call TRBJ1-1; no reliable D call. The CDR3: CASSRELIGVAFF. The CDR3 DNA reads as TGTGCCAGCAGCCGGGAGTTGATAGGTGTAGCTTTCTTT.